The 6 T cell receptor beta chains listed next were all sequenced from one sample in a study of OX40 agonist ivuxolimab in advanced cancers. Assay: immunoSEQ multiplex PCR; the TCRdb copy retains only in-frame clones and omits some. The sample lists 100,000 or so clones, approximately 94% occurring once. The sequencing here drew on CD4+ or CD8+ T cells sorted from blood, taken in a trial of the OX40 agonist ivuxolimab. The receptors were gathered from an adult with an advanced solid tumor such as melanoma, head and neck, liver or kidney cancer.

The chain recombines TRBV5-1 with TRBJ2-3; 9 bases are shared with TRBD2. V lost 7 bases, J lost 6 bases, and 3 bases stayed unmatched. The germline CDR1 and CDR2 sequences are SGHRS and YFSETQ. The CDR3 has 12 residues. CDR3 residues: CASRSGRDTQYF. In DNA form, the CDR3 reads TGCGCCAGCCGGAGCGGGAGGGATACGCAGTATTTT. Complete variable domain (other parts from reference TRBV5-1 and TRBJ2-3): KAGVTQTPRYLIKTRGQQVTLSCSPISGHRSVSWYQQTPGQGLQFLFEYFSETQRNKGNFPGRFSGRQFSNSRSEMNVSTLELGDSALYLCASRSGRDTQYFGPGTRLTVL.

For the CDR3, the DNA is TGTGCCAGCAGCTTAGCAGGGGGGCCTGAAAAACTGTTTTTT. Protein sequence: CASSLAGGPEKLFF. This rearrangement joins TRBV7-6 to TRBJ1-4; D is perhaps TRBD1 (6 bases). CDR1 is SGHVS and CDR2 is FNYEAQ in the germline V gene. V lost 0 bases and J 7 bases, leaving 9 bases between the germline ends. CDR3 length equals 14 residues.

The rearrangement uses TRBV9 and TRBJ2-3; TRBD2 matches 12 bases. CDR3 length: 16 residues. J gave up 6 bases and V 6 bases, and 11 bases lay outside the gene matches. Germline CDR1 reads SGDLS; CDR2 reads YYNGEE. CDR3 region: CASTPSGGALGDTQYF. The CDR3 bases are TGTGCCAGCACCCCTAGCGGGGGGGCCCTGGGGGATACGCAGTATTTT.

J is TRBJ2-1 and V is TRBV27; 7 bases are a match to TRBD1. The V segment lost 3 bases and the J segment 5 bases; nucleotides outside the gene matches: 1. The germline V gene has CDR1 MNHEY and CDR2 SMNVEV (reference sequence). This CDR3 contains 13 residues. This CDR3 is CASSFDRDNEQFF. The CDR3, as DNA: TGTGCCAGCAGTTTTGACAGGGACAATGAGCAGTTCTTC.

The chain employs TRBV27 and TRBJ2-3; a weak D match, TRBD2 (7 bases). V was pared by 5 bases and J by 4 bases, with 34 bases between. This CDR3 is built from 21 residues. Looked up from germline, CDR1 is MNHEY and CDR2 is SMNVEV (reference sequence). The CDR3 loop reads CASSPGRGRVAGAINPDTQYF. The CDR3 nucleotides are TGTGCCAGCAGTCCAGGTCGGGGGCGAGTCGCGGGAGCCATTAACCCAGATACGCAGTATTTT.

This rearrangement joins TRBV5-4 to TRBJ2-7, with 12 bases aligning to TRBD2. The germline V gene encodes CDR1 SGHNT and CDR2 YYREEE (reference sequence). This CDR3 comprises 17 residues. Trimming removed 0 bases from V and 3 bases from J; junction bases left unmatched: 7. The CDR3 DNA reads TGTGCCAGCAGCTTGGGGGGACTAGCGGGTTTTGGCTACGAGCAGTACTTC. Its translation: CASSLGGLAGFGYEQYF.